A single sample is the source of the 15 T cell receptor beta chains below, sequenced in a study of blood T cell repertoires in COVID-19. Sequencing was performed with immunoSEQ multiplex PCR; in TCRdb, only in-frame clones are kept and a portion is missing. Among about 330,000 clones, 88% were seen once, and the ten largest hold approximately 4%. Sequencing was carried out using peripheral blood. These receptors all come from a woman aged 50 to 60 with active or convalescent COVID-19.

The V call is TRBV15, the J call TRBJ1-4, with 9 nucleotides matching TRBD1. Germline V CDR1 and CDR2: LNHNV, YYDKDF (reference sequence). V was clipped by 0 bases and J by 0 bases; unmatched bases: 14. The CDR3 covers 21 residues. The CDR3: CATSRDWGLQGARATNEKLFF. The CDR3 coding sequence is TGTGCCACCAGCAGAGATTGGGGCTTACAGGGGGCGAGGGCAACTAATGAAAAACTGTTTTTT.

The chain employs TRBV7-2 and TRBJ1-6; a possible D gene is TRBD1 (5 bases). With 6 bases removed from V and 10 bases from J, the gap between germline ends came to 13 bases. Germline V lookup: CDR1 SGHTA, CDR2 FQGNSA. This CDR3 has 13 residues. CDR3 DNA: TGTGCCAGCAGGTTACAGGCTTCGTCACCCCTCCACTTT. It is translated as CASRLQASSPLHF.

V gene TRBV10-2 combines with J gene TRBJ2-1; the match to TRBD2 covers 12 bases. CDR3 length: 16 amino acids. J gave up 10 bases and V 3 bases, and 10 bases lay outside the gene matches. Germline lookup yields CDR1 WSHSY and CDR2 SAAADI. In nucleotides, the CDR3 is TGCGCCAGCAGTGACAGGGCTAGCGGGAGGGCCGGGGAGCAGTTCTTC. It codes for CASSDRASGRAGEQFF.

The chain joins TRBV2 to TRBJ2-3, with D tentatively TRBD2 (6 bases). The CDR3 is made up of 14 amino acids. Trimming removed 10 bases from V and 4 bases from J, with 18 bases in between. Germline lookup yields CDR1 SNHLY and CDR2 FYNNEI. CDR3 bases: TGTGCCACCCCGACCCGGACTACTTCAGATACGCAGTATTTT. Encoded protein: CATPTRTTSDTQYF.

V usage is TRBV5-4 and J usage is TRBJ2-2; D is undetermined. CDR1 SGHNT and CDR2 YYREEE come from the germline V gene (reference sequence). The V gene lost 2 bases and the J gene lost 5 bases, with 4 bases spanning the gap. This CDR3 has 12 amino acids. The CDR3 spells CASSFSTGELFF. Here the CDR3 DNA reads TGTGCCAGCAGCTTTAGTACCGGGGAGCTGTTTTTT.

J is TRBJ1-2 and V is TRBV30; 8 nucleotides match TRBD1. Germline CDR1 reads GTSNPN; CDR2 reads SVGIG (reference sequence). This CDR3 is 15 amino acids long. J was trimmed by 7 bases and V by 1 base; bases with no gene match: 11. The CDR3 reads CAWSDMGQALGGYTF. The CDR3 DNA reads TGTGCCTGGAGTGACATGGGACAGGCCTTGGGTGGCTACACCTTC.

The chain uses TRBV10-3 and TRBJ2-3; D is possibly TRBD2 (6 bases). Germline lookup yields CDR1 ENHRY and CDR2 SYGVKD. This CDR3 spans 20 amino acids. V gave up 2 bases and J gave up 1 base, with 25 bases separating them. The CDR3 coding sequence is TGTGCCATCAGTGAGACTGGGGGGACGGGAGTTCCCTCTCGCACAGATACGCAGTATTTT. This encodes CAISETGGTGVPSRTDTQYF.

The chain carries TRBV19 and TRBJ1-4, with D unclear. This CDR3 comprises 15 residues. The V end lost 3 bases, the J end lost 3 bases, and 11 bases lay between the germline ends. The germline gives CDR1 LNHDA, CDR2 SQIVND (reference sequence). CDR3 sequence: CASSIRTLSNEKLFF. The CDR3 nucleotides are TGTGCCAGTAGTATCCGGACTCTTTCTAATGAAAAACTGTTTTTT.

J is TRBJ2-1 and V is TRBV7-6; 8 bases match TRBD2. CDR1 SGHVS and CDR2 FNYEAQ come from the germline V gene. V gave up 2 bases and J gave up 5 bases; unmatched junction bases: 2. The CDR3 runs 14 residues. The CDR3 loop is CASSLTGGDNEQFF. As DNA, the CDR3 is TGTGCCAGCAGCTTAACCGGGGGGGACAATGAGCAGTTCTTC.

The CDR3 DNA reads as TGCGCCAGCAGCCAAAAATCTCTCAGGGGGCAGGTGGAAGAGACCCAGTACTTC. Translation gives CASSQKSLRGQVEETQYF. The chain joins TRBV4-3 to TRBJ2-5; TRBD1 matches at 8 bases. This CDR3 contains 18 residues. V lost 2 bases and J lost 3; bases outside the gene matches: 14. Germline CDR1 LGHNA, CDR2 YSLEER.

In this sample, this clone turned up once. The J gene is TRBJ1-5, the V gene TRBV28; D is possibly TRBD1 (5 bases). V lost 6 bases to trimming and J lost 5 bases, with 14 bases between them. CDR1 and CDR2 from the germline V gene are MDHEN and SYDVKM. The CDR3 is 14 residues long. The CDR3 nucleotides are TGTGCCAGCAGCATGGGGCAGGCAGATCAGCCCCAGCATTTT. This translates into CASSMGQADQPQHF.

The chain carries TRBV27 and TRBJ2-7; weak D call: TRBD2 (7 bases). V gave up 6 bases and J gave up 0 bases, with 24 bases separating them. Germline CDR1 and CDR2: MNHEY and SMNVEV (reference sequence). The CDR3 is 18 residues long. The CDR3 bases are TGTGCCAGCAGAGAGGTCGGGGGGCCCAGGAGAAGCTCCTACGAGCAGTACTTC. It codes for CASREVGGPRRSSYEQYF.

V usage is TRBV30 and J usage is TRBJ2-1; D is possibly TRBD2 (6 bases). The CDR3 is 14 amino acids. V lost 4 bases, J lost 0 bases, and 10 bases lay in between. CDR1 and CDR2 (germline): GTSNPN, SVGIG (reference sequence). The chain's CDR3 is CAWTGEFSYNEQFF. The CDR3 region has the DNA TGTGCCTGGACGGGGGAATTCTCCTACAATGAGCAGTTCTTC.

The chain has TRBV27 and TRBJ1-4; D possibly corresponds to TRBD1 (6 bases). This CDR3 has 14 residues. V was cut by 2 bases and J by 6 bases, with 10 bases left in between. Germline V gene data show CDR1 as MNHEY and CDR2 as SMNVEV (reference sequence). CDR3 in DNA: TGTGCCAGCAGTTTACAGGGGAGTGATGAAAAACTGTTTTTT. Encoded protein: CASSLQGSDEKLFF.

The rearrangement links TRBV19 to TRBJ1-2; 10 bases fit TRBD1. The CDR3 consists of 15 residues. Germline values: CDR1 LNHDA, CDR2 SQIVND (reference sequence). J gave up 5 bases and V 5 bases, and 8 bases lay outside the gene matches. CDR3 amino acids: CASSAQGQGNYGYTF. The CDR3, as DNA: TGTGCCAGTAGTGCACAGGGACAGGGGAATTATGGCTACACCTTC.